This TCR beta chain was recorded in a study of blood T cell repertoires in COVID-19. Study information: There were acute and convalescent COVID-19 samples, and they came from the United States, Italy and Spain. Sample material is recorded as cDNA or gDNA derived from T cells, B-cell-depleted T cells, or PBMCs.

The CDR3 contains 14 residues. Germline V gene sequence: CDR1 LNHDA, CDR2 SQIVND (reference sequence). V was trimmed by 3 bases and J by 8 bases, leaving 14 bases between them. Original data processing: Reference gene primers were amplified, and this amplification served to estimate nucleated cell counts. Only in-frame clones appear in the TCRdb table, and some are missing; sequencing was by immunoSEQ multiplex PCR. From that table come the V and J calls and clone size; the DNA was used to work out D and trimming. The sample records more than 200,000 clones, nearly 90% being singletons. This rearrangement joins TRBV19 to TRBJ1-5; D is unclear. This TCR came from a human donor in a cohort sampled during active COVID-19. The specimen sequenced was peripheral blood. CDR3 in DNA: TGTGCCAGTAGTATTCCCGACAACACAGAGCCCCAGCATTTT. As protein: CASSIPDNTEPQHF.